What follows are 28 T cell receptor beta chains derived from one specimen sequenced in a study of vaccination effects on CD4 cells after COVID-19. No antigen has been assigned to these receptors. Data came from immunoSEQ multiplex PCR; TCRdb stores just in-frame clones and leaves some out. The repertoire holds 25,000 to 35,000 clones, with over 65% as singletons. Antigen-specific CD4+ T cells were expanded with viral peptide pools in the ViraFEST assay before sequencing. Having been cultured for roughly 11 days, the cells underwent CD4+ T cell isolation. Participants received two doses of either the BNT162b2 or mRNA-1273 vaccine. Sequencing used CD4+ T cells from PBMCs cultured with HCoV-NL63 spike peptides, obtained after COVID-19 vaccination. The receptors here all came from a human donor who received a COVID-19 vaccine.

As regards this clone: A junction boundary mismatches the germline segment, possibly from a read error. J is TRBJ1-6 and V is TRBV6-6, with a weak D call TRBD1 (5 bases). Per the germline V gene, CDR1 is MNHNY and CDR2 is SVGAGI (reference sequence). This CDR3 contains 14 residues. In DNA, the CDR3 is TGTGCCAGCAGTTACTCAGGGGCCGAGGGATTATCTTCTTTT. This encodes CASSYSGAEGLSSF.

CDR3 protein: CASSQGFSGTRAEQYF. The CDR3 DNA sequence: TGCGCCAGCAGCCAAGGCTTTAGTGGGACTAGAGCCGAGCAGTACTTC. The chain carries TRBV4-1 and TRBJ2-7; 8 bases align to TRBD2. CDR1 and CDR2 (germline): MGHRA, YSYEKL. V dropped 1 base and J dropped 6; count of bases not matched to a gene: 11. The CDR3 runs 16 residues.

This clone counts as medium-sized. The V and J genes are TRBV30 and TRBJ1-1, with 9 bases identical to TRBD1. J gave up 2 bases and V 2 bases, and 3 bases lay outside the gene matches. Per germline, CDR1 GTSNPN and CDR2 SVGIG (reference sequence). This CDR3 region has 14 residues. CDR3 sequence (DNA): TGTGCCTGGAGTACGGGACAGGGTAACACTGAAGCTTTCTTT. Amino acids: CAWSTGQGNTEAFF.

CDR3 region: CASSYGRENTGELFF. Here the CDR3 DNA reads TGTGCCAGCAGTTACGGGCGGGAGAACACCGGGGAGCTGTTTTTT. The V and J genes are TRBV6-5 and TRBJ2-2; maybe TRBD2 (6 bases). Germline V gene sequence: CDR1 MNHEY, CDR2 SVGAGI. V shed 2 bases and J shed 1 base, with 8 bases lying between them. The CDR3 sequence is 15 residues long.

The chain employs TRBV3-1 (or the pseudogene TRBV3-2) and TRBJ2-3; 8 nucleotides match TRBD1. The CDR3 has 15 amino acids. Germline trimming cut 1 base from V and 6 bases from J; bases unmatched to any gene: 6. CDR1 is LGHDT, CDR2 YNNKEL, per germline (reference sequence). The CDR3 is CASSQGYQGADTQYF. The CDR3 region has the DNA TGTGCCAGCAGCCAAGGTTACCAGGGGGCCGATACGCAGTATTTT.

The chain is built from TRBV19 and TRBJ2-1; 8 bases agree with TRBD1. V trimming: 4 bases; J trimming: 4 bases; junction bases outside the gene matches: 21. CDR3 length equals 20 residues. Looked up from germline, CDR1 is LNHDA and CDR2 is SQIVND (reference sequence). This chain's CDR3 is CASSKGLGRGRGSHYNEQFF. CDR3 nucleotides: TGTGCCAGTAGTAAGGGCCTCGGCAGGGGGCGAGGATCCCATTACAATGAGCAGTTCTTC.

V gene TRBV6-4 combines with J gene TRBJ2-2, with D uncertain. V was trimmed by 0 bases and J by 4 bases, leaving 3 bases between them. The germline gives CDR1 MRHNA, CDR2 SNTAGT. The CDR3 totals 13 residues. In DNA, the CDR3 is TGTGCCAGCAGTGACTCCCCCACCGGGGAGCTGTTTTTT. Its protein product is CASSDSPTGELFF.

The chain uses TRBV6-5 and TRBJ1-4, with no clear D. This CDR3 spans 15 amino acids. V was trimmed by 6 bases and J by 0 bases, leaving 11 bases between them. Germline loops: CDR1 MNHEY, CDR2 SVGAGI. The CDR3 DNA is TGTGCCAGCAGGGACTTCCGAGCAACTAATGAAAAACTGTTTTTT. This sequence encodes CASRDFRATNEKLFF.

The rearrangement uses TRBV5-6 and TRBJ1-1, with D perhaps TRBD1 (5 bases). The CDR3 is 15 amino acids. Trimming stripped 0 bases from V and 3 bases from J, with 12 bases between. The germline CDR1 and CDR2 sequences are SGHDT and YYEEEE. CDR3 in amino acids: CASSLAWGEDTEAFF. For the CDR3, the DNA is TGTGCCAGCAGCTTGGCGTGGGGGGAAGACACTGAAGCTTTCTTT.

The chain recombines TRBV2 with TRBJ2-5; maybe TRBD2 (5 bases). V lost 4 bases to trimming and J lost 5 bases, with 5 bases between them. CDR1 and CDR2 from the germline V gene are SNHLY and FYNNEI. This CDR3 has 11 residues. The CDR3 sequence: CASSAGETQYF. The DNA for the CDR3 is TGTGCCAGCAGTGCGGGGGAGACCCAGTACTTC.

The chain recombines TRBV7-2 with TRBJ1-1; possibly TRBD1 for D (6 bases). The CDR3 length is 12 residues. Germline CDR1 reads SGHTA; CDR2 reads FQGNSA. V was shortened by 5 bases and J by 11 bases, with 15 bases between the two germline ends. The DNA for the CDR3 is TGTGCCAGCAGCGCTCCCTCCGGGGGCGCTTTCTTT. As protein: CASSAPSGGAFF.

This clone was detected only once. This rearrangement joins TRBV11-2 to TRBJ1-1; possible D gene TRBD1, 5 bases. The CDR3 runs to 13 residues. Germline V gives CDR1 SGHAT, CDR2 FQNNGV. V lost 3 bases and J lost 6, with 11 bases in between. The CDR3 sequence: CASSLGRVAEAFF. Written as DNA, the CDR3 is TGTGCCAGCAGCTTGGGGCGGGTAGCTGAAGCTTTCTTT.

DNA for the CDR3: TGTGCCAGCAGGGGCAGGGACCTGAACACTGAAGCTTTCTTT. It encodes CASRGRDLNTEAFF. The chain recombines TRBV2 with TRBJ1-1; maybe TRBD1 (5 bases). V lost 6 bases and J 0 bases, leaving 11 bases between the germline ends. The CDR3 contains 14 residues. Germline lookup yields CDR1 SNHLY and CDR2 FYNNEI.

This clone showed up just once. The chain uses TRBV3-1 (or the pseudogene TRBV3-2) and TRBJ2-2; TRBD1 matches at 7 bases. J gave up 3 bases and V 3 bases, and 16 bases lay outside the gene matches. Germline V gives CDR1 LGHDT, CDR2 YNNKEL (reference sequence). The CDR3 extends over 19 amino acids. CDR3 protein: CASSHQLTGDQGYTGELFF. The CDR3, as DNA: TGTGCCAGCAGCCACCAACTTACAGGGGACCAAGGATACACCGGGGAGCTGTTTTTT.

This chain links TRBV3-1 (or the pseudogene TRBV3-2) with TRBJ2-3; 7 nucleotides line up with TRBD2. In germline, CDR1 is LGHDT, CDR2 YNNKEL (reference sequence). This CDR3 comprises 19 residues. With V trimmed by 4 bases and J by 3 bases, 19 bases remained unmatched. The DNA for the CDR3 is TGTGCCAGCAGCCCTCGTTATCCAGCGGGGAACCCTGGGACAGATACGCAGTATTTT. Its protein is CASSPRYPAGNPGTDTQYF.

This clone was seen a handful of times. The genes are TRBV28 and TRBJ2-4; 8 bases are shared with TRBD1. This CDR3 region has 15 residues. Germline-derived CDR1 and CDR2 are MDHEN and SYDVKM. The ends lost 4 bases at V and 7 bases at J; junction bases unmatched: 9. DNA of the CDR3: TGTGCCAGCAGTTCCCGGACAGGGTTAAAGAACATTCAGTACTTC. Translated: CASSSRTGLKNIQYF.

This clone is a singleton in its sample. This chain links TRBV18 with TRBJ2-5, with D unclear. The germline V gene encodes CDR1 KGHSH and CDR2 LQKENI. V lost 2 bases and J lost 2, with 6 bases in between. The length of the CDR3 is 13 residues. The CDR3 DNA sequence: TGTGCCAGCTCACCATCGCAACAAGAGACCCAGTACTTC. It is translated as CASSPSQQETQYF.

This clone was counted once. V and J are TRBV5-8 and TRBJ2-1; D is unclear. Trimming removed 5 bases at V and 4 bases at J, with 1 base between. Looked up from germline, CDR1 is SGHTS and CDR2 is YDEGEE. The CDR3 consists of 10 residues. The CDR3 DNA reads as TGTGCCAGCAGTTACAATGAGCAGTTCTTC. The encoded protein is CASSYNEQFF.

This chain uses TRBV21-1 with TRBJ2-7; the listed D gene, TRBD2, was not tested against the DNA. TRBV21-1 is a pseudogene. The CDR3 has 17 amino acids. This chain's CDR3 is CASSKVGEGLSSYEQYF. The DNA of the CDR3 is TGTGCCAGCAGCAAAGTGGGAGAGGGATTAAGTTCCTACGAGCAGTACTTC.

The CDR3 DNA reads as TGTGCCAGCAGTGAAGGAGGCAGCCGTGAGGAGCAGTACTTC. Translated: CASSEGGSREEQYF. The chain recombines TRBV6-1 with TRBJ2-7; D unclear. The V and J ends lost 1 base and 7 bases respectively, with 14 bases between them. This CDR3 is 14 amino acids long. CDR1 and CDR2 (germline): MNHNS, SASEGT.

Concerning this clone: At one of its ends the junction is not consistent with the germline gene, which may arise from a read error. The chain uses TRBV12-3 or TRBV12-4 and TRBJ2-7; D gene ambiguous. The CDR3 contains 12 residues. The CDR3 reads CASSLGPSEQYF. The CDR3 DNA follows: TGTGCCAGCAGCTTAGGGCCCTCCGAGCAGTACTTC.

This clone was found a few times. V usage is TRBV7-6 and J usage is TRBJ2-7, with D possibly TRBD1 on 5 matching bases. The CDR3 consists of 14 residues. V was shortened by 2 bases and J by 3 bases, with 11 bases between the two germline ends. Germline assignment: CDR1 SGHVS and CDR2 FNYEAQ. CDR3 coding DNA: TGTGCCAGCAGCTTAAGTGACAGAGACTACGAGCAGTACTTC. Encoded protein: CASSLSDRDYEQYF.

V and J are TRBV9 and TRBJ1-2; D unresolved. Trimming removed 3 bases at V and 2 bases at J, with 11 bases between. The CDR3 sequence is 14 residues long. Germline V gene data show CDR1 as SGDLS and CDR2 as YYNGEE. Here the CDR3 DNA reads TGTGCCAGCAGCGCCCTACATACCAACTATGGCTACACCTTC. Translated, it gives CASSALHTNYGYTF.

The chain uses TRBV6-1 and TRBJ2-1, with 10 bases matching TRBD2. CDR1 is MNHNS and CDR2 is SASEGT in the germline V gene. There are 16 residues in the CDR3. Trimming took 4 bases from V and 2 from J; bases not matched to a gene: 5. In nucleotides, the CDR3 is TGTGCCAGCAGTGGCCCGAGCGGGGGGGCCTACAATGAGCAGTTCTTC. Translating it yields CASSGPSGGAYNEQFF.

The CDR3 region is CASSSSGSYNEQFF. CDR3 sequence (DNA): TGCGCCAGCAGCTCTAGCGGGAGCTACAATGAGCAGTTCTTC. The chain employs TRBV5-1 and TRBJ2-1; 10 nucleotides line up with TRBD2. Trimming cost V 3 bases and J 3 bases; bases outside gene matches: 0. The CDR3 spans 14 residues. The germline V gene encodes CDR1 SGHRS and CDR2 YFSETQ.

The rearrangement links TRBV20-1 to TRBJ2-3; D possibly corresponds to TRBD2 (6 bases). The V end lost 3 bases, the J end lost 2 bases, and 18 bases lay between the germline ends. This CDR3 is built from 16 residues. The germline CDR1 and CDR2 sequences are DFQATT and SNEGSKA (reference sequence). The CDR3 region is CSASGGTKGHTDTQYF. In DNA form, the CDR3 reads TGCAGTGCTAGTGGGGGGACGAAAGGGCACACAGATACGCAGTATTTT.

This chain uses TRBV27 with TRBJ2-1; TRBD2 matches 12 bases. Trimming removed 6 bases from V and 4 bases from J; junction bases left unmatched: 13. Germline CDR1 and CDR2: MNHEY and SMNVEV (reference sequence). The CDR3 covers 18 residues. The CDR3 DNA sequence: TGTGCCAGCAGCATACCGACGGTACTAGCGGGGGGATACAATGAGCAGTTCTTC. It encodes CASSIPTVLAGGYNEQFF.

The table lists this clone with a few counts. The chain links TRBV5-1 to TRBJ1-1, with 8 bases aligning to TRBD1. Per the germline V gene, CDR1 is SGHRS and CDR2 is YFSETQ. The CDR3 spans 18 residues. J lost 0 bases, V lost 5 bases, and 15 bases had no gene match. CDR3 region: CASRPGQGRGYMNTEAFF. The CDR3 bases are TGCGCCAGCAGGCCAGGACAGGGCAGGGGCTATATGAACACTGAAGCTTTCTTT.